This T cell receptor beta chain originates from a study of blood T cell repertoires in COVID-19. Study context: Samples came from the United States, Italy and Spain, spanning acute and convalescent COVID-19.

Germline CDR1 SGHRS, CDR2 YFSETQ. The CDR3 length is 15 residues. V was cut by 6 bases and J by 0 bases, with 15 bases left in between. Seattle cases were enrolled at active infection and followed longitudinally. As originally analysed: Amplification from reference gene primers served as the basis for estimated nucleated cell counts. Sequencing was performed with immunoSEQ multiplex PCR; in TCRdb, only in-frame clones are kept and a portion is missing. V and J calls plus clone size are reproduced from that table; the DNA served to infer D and trimming. The profile shows about 150,000 clones, 70% to 90% of them singletons.

Material for sequencing was peripheral blood. V is TRBV5-1 and J is TRBJ1-1; D gene uncertain. The clonotype comes from a woman aged 55-70 years with COVID-19, enrolled during active disease. The CDR3: CASTLAVTMNTEAFF. In DNA form, the CDR3 reads TGCGCCAGCACCCTGGCGGTCACCATGAACACTGAAGCTTTCTTT.